The 26 T cell receptor beta chains reported below all come from one sample, sequenced in a study of blood T cell repertoires in COVID-19. TCRdb's table, derived via immunoSEQ multiplex PCR, lists solely in-frame clones and lacks some. The data contain 120,000 or so clones, 80% of them seen just once; the ten biggest clones take up 20% to 25%. Input material: peripheral blood. These receptors all stem from a human donor in a cohort sampled during active COVID-19.

This chain links TRBV4-2 with TRBJ2-5; D is perhaps TRBD2 (6 bases). Germline CDR1 is LGHNA and CDR2 is YNFKEQ. V was shortened by 1 base and J by 3 bases, with 15 bases between the two germline ends. The CDR3 contains 16 residues. The CDR3 here is CASSQVGPGSEETQYF. Written as DNA, the CDR3 is TGTGCCAGCAGCCAAGTAGGGCCCGGGAGCGAAGAGACCCAGTACTTC.

This chain links TRBV7-9 with TRBJ2-1; 9 positions match TRBD2. CDR3 length: 15 residues. The V segment lost 1 base and the J segment 4 bases; nucleotides outside the gene matches: 2. Per the germline V gene, CDR1 is SEHNR and CDR2 is FQNEAQ (reference sequence). As DNA, the CDR3 is TGTGCCAGCAGCTTAGGGCTAGCGGGGTACAATGAGCAGTTCTTC. It is translated as CASSLGLAGYNEQFF.

The genes are TRBV6-6 and TRBJ2-3; 8 nucleotides align to TRBD1. CDR1 and CDR2 from the germline V gene are MNHNY and SVGAGI (reference sequence). The CDR3 contains 15 residues. Trimming removed 6 bases from V and 1 base from J; junction bases left unmatched: 6. Here the CDR3 reads CASSRLTGGTDTQYF. DNA of the CDR3: TGTGCCAGCAGCCGATTGACAGGGGGCACAGATACGCAGTATTTT.

This chain uses TRBV28 with TRBJ2-5, with 7 bases that match TRBD2. V gave up 7 bases and J gave up 7 bases; unmatched junction bases: 12. Germline-derived CDR1 and CDR2 are MDHEN and SYDVKM. The CDR3 covers 14 residues. CDR3 region: CASKTSWGVVTQYF. The CDR3 DNA reads TGTGCCAGCAAGACTAGCTGGGGGGTCGTGACCCAGTACTTC.

The chain has TRBV29-1 and TRBJ2-3, with D maybe TRBD2 (5 bases). Trimming took 4 bases from V and 0 from J, leaving 14 bases between them. The CDR3 length is 15 residues. From germline, CDR1 is SQVTM and CDR2 ANQGSEA. The CDR3 reads CSVVSLAASTDTQYF. The CDR3 DNA is TGCAGCGTTGTTTCGCTAGCTGCTAGCACAGATACGCAGTATTTT.

CDR3 loop: CASSSTGGRGDIQYF. CDR3 nucleotide sequence: TGTGCCAGCAGCTCCACAGGGGGTAGGGGAGACATTCAGTACTTC. The rearrangement uses TRBV7-3 and TRBJ2-4; 8 positions match TRBD1. CDR1 is SGHTA, CDR2 FQGTGA, per germline. The length of the CDR3 is 15 residues. V was clipped by 4 bases and J by 8 bases; unmatched bases: 10.

In this sample, this clone turned up a few times. The chain is built from TRBV19 and TRBJ2-1, with D possibly being TRBD2 (5 bases). Trimming removed 6 bases at V and 4 bases at J, with 13 bases between. There are 14 residues in the CDR3. Germline lookup yields CDR1 LNHDA and CDR2 SQIVND (reference sequence). The chain's CDR3 is CASSPGNQYNEQFF. DNA for the CDR3: TGTGCCAGTAGCCCCGGGAACCAATACAATGAGCAGTTCTTC.

V gene TRBV28 combines with J gene TRBJ2-5; D might be TRBD1 (7 bases). V was pared by 3 bases and J by 4 bases, with 15 bases between. Germline V gene data show CDR1 as MDHEN and CDR2 as SYDVKM. The CDR3 loop spans 15 amino acids. CDR3: CASSFRRGRGETQYF. The CDR3 DNA reads TGTGCCAGCAGTTTCCGGAGGGGGCGCGGAGAGACCCAGTACTTC. The full variable domain, in which reference TRBV28 and TRBJ2-5 provide the parts outside the CDR3, is DVKVTQSSRYLVKRTGEKVFLECVQDMDHENMFWYRQDPGLGLRLIYFSYDVKMKEKGDIPEGYSVSREKKERFSLILESASTNQTSMYLCASSFRRGRGETQYFGPGTRLLVL.

The rearrangement links TRBV5-5 to TRBJ1-1; no clear D. The CDR3 totals 14 residues. The germline gives CDR1 SGHKS, CDR2 YYEKEE (reference sequence). V was trimmed by 2 bases and J by 3 bases, leaving 11 bases between them. This CDR3 reads CASSFRGWDTEAFF. The CDR3 region has the DNA TGTGCCAGCAGCTTCCGGGGATGGGACACTGAAGCTTTCTTT.

This chain connects TRBV11-2 to TRBJ1-5; D unresolved. Deletions cut 1 base from V and 10 bases from J, with 11 bases between. Germline V gene sequence: CDR1 SGHAT, CDR2 FQNNGV. CDR3 length: 13 residues. DNA of the CDR3: TGTGCCAGCAGCTTAGCGGGGTTGGAACCCCAGCATTTT. It specifies CASSLAGLEPQHF.

The chain is built from TRBV4-2 and TRBJ2-2, with a weak D call TRBD1 (6 bases). The CDR3 covers 15 residues. Trimming left V 1 base short and J 3 bases short, with 9 bases between. Germline V gives CDR1 LGHNA, CDR2 YNFKEQ. The CDR3 coding sequence is TGTGCCAGCAGCCAAGGGGGACAATACACCGGGGAGCTGTTTTTT. This gives the protein CASSQGGQYTGELFF.

The rearrangement uses TRBV2 and TRBJ2-5, with a possible D match to TRBD1 (5 bases). From germline, CDR1 is SNHLY and CDR2 FYNNEI. There are 13 residues in the CDR3. V lost 5 bases, J lost 7 bases, and 14 bases lay in between. The chain's CDR3 is CASSNVGPATQYF. In DNA form, the CDR3 reads TGTGCCAGCAGTAATGTGGGGCCTGCGACCCAGTACTTC.

This rearrangement joins TRBV15 to TRBJ1-1, with 7 bases identical to TRBD1. The CDR3 covers 15 residues. V trimming: 1 base; J trimming: 1 base; junction bases outside the gene matches: 3. Germline CDR1 and CDR2: LNHNV and YYDKDF (reference sequence). The CDR3 reads CATSRGTGENTEAFF. CDR3 nucleotide sequence: TGTGCCACCAGCAGAGGAACAGGGGAGAACACTGAAGCTTTCTTT.

The chain joins TRBV7-2 to TRBJ2-2, with 10 bases fitting TRBD2. V was clipped by 2 bases and J by 0 bases; unmatched bases: 6. This CDR3 comprises 18 residues. The germline CDR1 and CDR2 sequences are SGHTA and FQGNSA. The CDR3 nucleotides read TGTGCCAGCAGCTTAAAGCCTAGCGGGGGAGCGAACACCGGGGAGCTGTTTTTT. This codes for CASSLKPSGGANTGELFF.

The genes are TRBV7-2 and TRBJ1-1; TRBD1 aligns across 7 bases. The J segment lost 2 bases and the V segment lost 4 bases, leaving 7 bases of the junction unmatched. The CDR3 contains 15 residues. The germline CDR1 and CDR2 sequences are SGHTA and FQGNSA. The CDR3 DNA is TGTGCCAGCAGCTCGGGAGAGGGGGCCAACACTGAAGCTTTCTTT. Translating it yields CASSSGEGANTEAFF.

The chain employs TRBV24-1 and TRBJ2-6; 9 nucleotides line up with TRBD1. The CDR3 is 16 amino acids. Trimming cost V 12 bases and J 0 bases; bases outside gene matches: 8. The V gene's germline CDR1 is KGHDR and CDR2 SFDVKD. In DNA form, the CDR3 reads TGTGCCGCTGGGACAGGGACTAACTCTGGGGCCAACGTCCTGACTTTC. This sequence encodes CAAGTGTNSGANVLTF.

V and J are TRBV5-4 and TRBJ2-1; 8 bases are shared with TRBD2. Germline V gives CDR1 SGHNT, CDR2 YYREEE (reference sequence). The CDR3 sequence is 15 residues long. Trimming cost V 2 bases and J 1 base; bases outside gene matches: 2. In nucleotides, the CDR3 is TGTGCCAGCAGCTTTACTAGCGGTTCCTACAATGAGCAGTTCTTC. It yields the protein CASSFTSGSYNEQFF. Complete variable domain (other parts from reference TRBV5-4 and TRBJ2-1): ETGVTQSPTHLIKTRGQQVTLRCSSQSGHNTVSWYQQALGQGPQFIFQYYREEENGRGNFPPRFSGLQFPNYSSELNVNALELDDSALYLCASSFTSGSYNEQFFGPGTRLTVL.

The rearrangement joins TRBV30 to TRBJ2-7, with a possible D match to TRBD1 (5 bases). The ends were cut back, 4 bases at V and 2 bases at J, with 9 bases in the middle. The V gene's germline CDR1 is GTSNPN and CDR2 SVGIG (reference sequence). The CDR3 extends over 12 amino acids. The CDR3: CAWTQGTYEQYF. Here the CDR3 DNA reads TGTGCCTGGACGCAGGGCACCTACGAGCAGTACTTC.

This sequence joins TRBV7-3 and TRBJ2-5, with 11 bases lining up with TRBD2. This CDR3 comprises 16 residues. V was clipped by 3 bases and J by 5 bases; unmatched bases: 8. Germline V gene data show CDR1 as SGHTA and CDR2 as FQGTGA. In DNA form, the CDR3 reads TGTGCCAGCAGCTTGGGTACTAGCGGGAGCGGTGAGACCCAGTACTTC. This encodes CASSLGTSGSGETQYF.

V is TRBV28 and J is TRBJ1-1; D is uncertain. V lost 8 bases and J lost 1, with 8 bases in between. Germline CDR1 MDHEN, CDR2 SYDVKM. The CDR3 length is 12 residues. CDR3 loop: CASREGNTEAFF. In nucleotides, the CDR3 is TGTGCCAGCCGGGAAGGGAACACTGAAGCTTTCTTT.

V is TRBV18 and J is TRBJ2-1; D possibly corresponds to TRBD2 (6 bases). Trimming removed 3 bases from V and 8 bases from J, with 17 bases in between. CDR3 size: 15 residues. Germline lookup yields CDR1 KGHSH and CDR2 LQKENI. The CDR3 here is CASSPRDGRVDEQFF. CDR3 DNA: TGTGCCAGCTCACCCAGGGACGGGAGAGTGGATGAGCAGTTCTTC.

This clone was seen only a few times. The chain has TRBV6-6 and TRBJ2-6; the D gene is possibly TRBD1 (5 bases). The CDR3 is 16 residues long. Germline CDR1 reads MNHNY; CDR2 reads SVGAGI (reference sequence). V dropped 2 bases and J dropped 1 base, with 9 bases sitting between them. This CDR3 is CASSYPAGSGANVLTF. The DNA of the CDR3 is TGTGCCAGCAGTTACCCTGCAGGGTCTGGGGCCAACGTCCTGACTTTC.

The CDR3 sequence: CASSLGQGPTDTQYF. DNA for the CDR3: TGTGCCAGCAGCCTCGGACAGGGACCCACAGATACGCAGTATTTT. This chain links TRBV6-2 or TRBV6-3 with TRBJ2-3; 8 nucleotides match TRBD1. The trim removed 6 bases at V and 2 bases at J, leaving 7 bases unmatched. This CDR3 is built from 15 residues. CDR1 is MNHEY, CDR2 SVGEGT, per germline.

V and J are TRBV2 and TRBJ2-7; TRBD2 agrees at 9 bases. The ends lost 4 bases at V and 6 bases at J; junction bases unmatched: 4. The CDR3 is 13 residues long. Germline lookup yields CDR1 SNHLY and CDR2 FYNNEI. The CDR3 DNA reads TGTGCCAGCAGTGGATTAGCGGGAGTCGAGCAGTACTTC. Translated: CASSGLAGVEQYF.

This clone was detected only a few times. J is TRBJ1-3 and V is TRBV5-4; no reliable D call. This CDR3 is 15 amino acids long. Germline lookup yields CDR1 SGHNT and CDR2 YYREEE (reference sequence). V was trimmed by 0 bases and J by 2 bases, leaving 9 bases between them. CDR3 DNA: TGTGCCAGCAGCTTGGGTGCAGGCCCTGGAAACACCATATATTTT. Protein: CASSLGAGPGNTIYF.

The chain has TRBV5-4 and TRBJ1-2, with D unresolved. The CDR3 is 14 amino acids. CDR1 is SGHNT and CDR2 is YYREEE in the germline V gene (reference sequence). The V end was cut by 4 bases, the J end by 10 bases, with 20 bases between. CDR3 DNA: TGTGCCAGCAGCCAGGAGGCAGCTAAAGGGATCTACACCTTC. Residues: CASSQEAAKGIYTF.